The 6 T cell receptor beta chains below come from one sample, sequenced in a study of human thymus T cells. Using immunoSEQ multiplex PCR, the repertoire was profiled, and TCRdb retains in-frame clones only, with some absent. The sample holds tens of thousands of clones; about 94% are singletons and the top ten take around 5.4%. The sequenced sample consisted of blood. These receptors were obtained from a boy younger than two with a congenital heart defect but otherwise immunologically healthy.

The V call is TRBV5-1, the J call TRBJ2-7; D may be TRBD1 (6 bases). Deletions cut 4 bases from V and 0 bases from J, with 11 bases between. CDR3 length: 14 residues. Per the germline V gene, CDR1 is SGHRS and CDR2 is YFSETQ. CDR3 sequence: CASSLGQLSYEQYF. The DNA for the CDR3 is TGCGCCAGCAGCCTCGGACAGCTCTCCTACGAGCAGTACTTC.

The chain employs TRBV7-9 and TRBJ1-1; a possible D gene is TRBD1 (5 bases). Germline lookup yields CDR1 SEHNR and CDR2 FQNEAQ (reference sequence). The V end was cut by 5 bases, the J end by 3 bases, with 10 bases between. The CDR3 extends over 13 amino acids. CDR3 bases: TGTGCCAGCAGCACTCAGGGTTACACTGAAGCTTTCTTT. Translating it yields CASSTQGYTEAFF.

The rearrangement uses TRBV28 and TRBJ2-5, with 8 nucleotides matching TRBD2. Germline CDR1 and CDR2: MDHEN and SYDVKM. V shed 3 bases and J 6 bases; nucleotides not matched to a gene: 9. The CDR3 totals 15 residues. DNA for the CDR3: TGTGCCAGCAGTTTTGTAGGGACTAGGGGTAAGACCCAGTACTTC. Translating gives CASSFVGTRGKTQYF.

V is TRBV6-1 and J is TRBJ2-7; possible D gene TRBD2, 6 bases. V shed 0 bases and J shed 3 bases, with 9 bases lying between them. The CDR3 has 14 residues. Germline V CDR1 and CDR2: MNHNS, SASEGT. DNA of the CDR3: TGTGCCAGCAGTGAAGCGGGGGGTTTCTACGAGCAGTACTTC. Its protein product is CASSEAGGFYEQYF.

The chain has TRBV4-3 and TRBJ2-3, with 13 bases fitting TRBD2. V lost 0 bases to trimming and J lost 3 bases; unmatched junction nucleotides: 6. Germline CDR1 is LGHNA and CDR2 is YSLEER. CDR3 length: 18 residues. The CDR3 protein is CASSQDNRLAGGTDTQYF. As DNA, the CDR3 is TGCGCCAGCAGCCAAGATAATAGACTAGCGGGGGGAACAGATACGCAGTATTTT.

V gene TRBV2 combines with J gene TRBJ2-3; D ambiguous. V shed 1 base and J shed 8 bases, with 1 base lying between them. The germline gives CDR1 SNHLY, CDR2 FYNNEI. This CDR3 contains 10 residues. The DNA for the CDR3 is TGTGCCAGCAGTGAAGGTACGCAGTATTTT. Protein product: CASSEGTQYF.